Sequencing of this TCR beta chain was carried out in a study of control samples from healthy donors and cancer patients. The assay was immunoSEQ multiplex PCR, and TCRdb's table has in-frame clones only and misses some. In the table there are tens of thousands of clones, approximately 90% of which are singletons. This CDR3 contains 15 residues. The germline V gene has CDR1 MNHNS and CDR2 SASEGT. Trimming removed 1 base at V and 4 bases at J, with 11 bases between. The source of this sequence is a woman aged 45-60 years in good health. The V gene is TRBV6-1, the J gene TRBJ1-3; D not resolved. Material: blood. Here the CDR3 DNA reads TGTGCCAGCAGTGAAGAGACTTTTACGGGAAACACCATATATTTT. Protein sequence: CASSEETFTGNTIYF.